The 10 T cell receptor beta chains below were found in one sample sequenced in a study of cytomegalovirus exposure and HLA in healthy donors. Both 60 Vbeta primers and 13 Jbeta primers went into the PCR. Here immunoSEQ multiplex PCR was the method, and the copy in TCRdb shows in-frame clones only, minus some. The profile shows roughly 140,000 clones, 70% to 85% of them singletons. Sequenced input: PBMCs. The source is a woman between 55 and 75 years old in good health and CMV-seropositive.

The rearrangement joins TRBV13 to TRBJ2-5; maybe TRBD1 (7 bases). Germline CDR1 is PRHDT and CDR2 is FYEKMQ (reference sequence). Trimming left V 6 bases short and J 7 bases short, with 12 bases between. The CDR3 consists of 12 residues. CDR3 protein: CASRGGTATQYF. For the CDR3, the DNA is TGTGCCAGCAGAGGGGGGACAGCGACCCAGTACTTC.

A remark on this clone: One end of the junction is discordant with germline, which a read error may explain. The chain links TRBV18 to TRBJ1-2; D ambiguous. The CDR3 totals 13 residues. Germline V lookup: CDR1 KGHSH, CDR2 LQKENI. For the CDR3, the DNA is TGTGCCAACTCACTCGACAAGGCCTATGGCTACACCTTC. Amino acids: CANSLDKAYGYTF. Looking up the rest from reference TRBV18 and TRBJ1-2 gives the full variable domain: NAGVMQNPRHLVRRRGQEARLRCSPMKGHSHVYWYRQLPEEGLKFMVYLQKENIIDESGMPKERFSAEFPKEGPSILRIQQVVRGDSAAYFCANSLDKAYGYTFGSGTRLTVV.

This rearrangement joins TRBV28 to TRBJ2-1, with 7 bases fitting TRBD2. Trimming removed 2 bases from V and 6 bases from J; junction bases left unmatched: 13. CDR1 is MDHEN and CDR2 is SYDVKM in the germline V gene. The CDR3 is made up of 17 amino acids. CDR3 DNA sequence: TGTGCCAGCAGTTTACCCCTCCTTGCGGGAGCCTTCAATGAGCAGTTCTTC. Amino acid sequence: CASSLPLLAGAFNEQFF.

The chain combines TRBV4-1 with TRBJ2-7; 8 nucleotides align to TRBD1. The J segment lost 3 bases and the V segment lost 4 bases, leaving 11 bases of the junction unmatched. The CDR3 contains 16 residues. Germline V lookup: CDR1 MGHRA, CDR2 YSYEKL. The CDR3 DNA follows: TGCGCCAGCAGCCCCCTAGGACAGGGAAGGGACTACGAGCAGTACTTC. This codes for CASSPLGQGRDYEQYF.

The J gene is TRBJ2-5, the V gene TRBV27; 8 bases match TRBD1. V was clipped by 6 bases and J by 5 bases; unmatched bases: 5. In germline, CDR1 is MNHEY, CDR2 SMNVEV (reference sequence). The CDR3 covers 13 residues. The CDR3 nucleotides are TGTGCCAGCAGGAGACAGGGGTGGGAGACCCAGTACTTC. The encoded protein is CASRRQGWETQYF.

DNA for the CDR3: TGTGCCAGCAGTCTCAGCGGGACAGGGCCCTACGAGCAGTACTTC. This encodes CASSLSGTGPYEQYF. The genes are TRBV27 and TRBJ2-7; 9 bases are shared with TRBD1. Looked up from germline, CDR1 is MNHEY and CDR2 is SMNVEV (reference sequence). The CDR3 is made up of 15 amino acids. The V and J ends lost 5 bases and 2 bases, in that order; junction bases with no gene match: 7.

The chain couples TRBV9 to TRBJ2-7; a possible D gene is TRBD2 (5 bases). V was trimmed by 8 bases and J by 6 bases, leaving 36 bases between them. CDR3 length equals 19 residues. CDR1 is SGDLS, CDR2 YYNGEE, per germline. In DNA, the CDR3 is TGTGCCAGACGAAGGGCCGCGAGAGGGAGCCTTGACTTTTGTCTCGAGCAGTACTTC. It codes for CARRRAARGSLDFCLEQYF.

As regards this clone: Other DNA sequences of this sample code for an identical CDR3. The chain carries TRBV29-1 and TRBJ2-1; 11 positions agree with TRBD2. CDR1 is SQVTM and CDR2 is ANQGSEA in the germline V gene. V trimming: 5 bases; J trimming: 7 bases; junction bases outside the gene matches: 7. The CDR3 consists of 14 residues. CDR3 loop: CSVLGLAGKNEQFF. CDR3 in DNA: TGCAGCGTTTTAGGACTAGCGGGTAAGAATGAGCAGTTCTTC.

The chain is built from TRBV27 and TRBJ1-5; D is unresolved. Germline V gene data show CDR1 as MNHEY and CDR2 as SMNVEV (reference sequence). V lost 0 bases, J lost 4 bases, and 16 bases lay in between. This CDR3 has 17 residues. As DNA, the CDR3 is TGTGCCAGCAGTTTATCAGGCGCGGGGAATTGGAATCAGCCCCAGCATTTT. Encoded protein: CASSLSGAGNWNQPQHF.

This clone was seen once. The chain combines TRBV2 with TRBJ2-6; D possibly corresponds to TRBD2 (6 bases). V lost 5 bases and J lost 15, with 17 bases in between. Germline CDR1 and CDR2: SNHLY and FYNNEI. The CDR3 contains 13 residues. This CDR3 reads CASSPNLALDLTF. The DNA for the CDR3 is TGTGCCAGCAGTCCAAACCTAGCGTTAGACCTGACTTTC.